The next 21 T cell receptor beta chains were all read from a single sample in a study of cytomegalovirus exposure and HLA in healthy donors (dated by TCRdb to the late 2010s). The method was the immunoSEQ multiplex PCR assay. A mixture of 60 forward primers for TCR Vbeta segments and 13 reverse primers for TCR Jbeta segments was used in the multiplex PCR. Entries here come from immuneACCESS through TCRdb and include only in-frame sequences with V and J called. Some clones fail to appear in such tables; in the studies checked, an unresolved V gene covers under half of the shortfall, and the cause of the remainder is unknown. This sample lists about 54,000 clones; more than 70% were detected once. The ten biggest clones cover approximately 3% of the sample. The sequenced sample was PBMCs. These receptors were collected from a woman younger than 30 in good health and CMV-seronegative.

The V call is TRBV27, the J call TRBJ2-3; tentative D call: TRBD2 (6 bases). The CDR3 is 13 residues long. Germline assignment: CDR1 MNHEY and CDR2 SMNVEV (reference sequence). Trimming took 10 bases from V and 5 from J, leaving 16 bases between them. CDR3 protein: CATWAGLGDTQYF. The CDR3 DNA follows: TGTGCCACCTGGGCGGGACTTGGAGATACGCAGTATTTT.

The rearrangement joins TRBV6-5 to TRBJ2-7; D remains ambiguous. From germline, CDR1 is MNHEY and CDR2 SVGAGI. Between the trimmed V and J ends, which lost 5 bases and 2 bases, there was a span of 10 bases. CDR3 length: 13 amino acids. The CDR3 bases are TGTGCCAGCAGTGAAATAGTAGCCTACGAGCAGTACTTC. It is translated as CASSEIVAYEQYF.

The chain links TRBV28 to TRBJ1-1, with TRBD1 identical over 7 bases. The germline V gene encodes CDR1 MDHEN and CDR2 SYDVKM. With 7 bases clipped from V and 0 bases from J, the junction kept 11 bases outside the gene matches. The CDR3 covers 16 residues. CDR3 DNA sequence: TGTGCCAGCATGGAGGGACAGTATTACATGAACACTGAAGCTTTCTTT. Translation gives CASMEGQYYMNTEAFF.

The rearrangement links TRBV5-6 to TRBJ1-2, with a weak D call TRBD1 (6 bases). Trimming cost V 4 bases and J 5 bases, with 15 bases left between them. The CDR3 is made up of 14 amino acids. CDR1 is SGHDT and CDR2 is YYEEEE in the germline V gene. The CDR3 sequence is CASSGLDRLYGYTF. CDR3 in DNA: TGTGCCAGCAGCGGCCTGGACAGACTATATGGCTACACCTTC. The full variable domain, rest sourced from reference TRBV5-6 and TRBJ1-2, is DAGVTQSPTHLIKTRGQQVTLRCSPKSGHDTVSWYQQALGQGPQFIFQYYEEEERQRGNFPDRFSGHQFPNYSSELNVNALLLGDSALYLCASSGLDRLYGYTFGSGTRLTVV.

V and J are TRBV19 and TRBJ2-1; TRBD2 is a possible D gene (6 bases). Trimming took off 0 bases at V and 2 bases at J, with 8 bases between the two ends. The CDR3 totals 15 residues. Germline CDR1 reads LNHDA; CDR2 reads SQIVND (reference sequence). The CDR3 loop reads CASSIEAGAYNEQFF. As DNA, the CDR3 is TGTGCCAGTAGTATAGAAGCGGGTGCCTACAATGAGCAGTTCTTC.

Comments on this clone: An end of the junction differs from the germline gene, which may be a read error. The chain couples TRBV28 to TRBJ1-5; D might be TRBD1 (6 bases). The CDR3 is 14 amino acids. Germline V gene lookup returns CDR1 MDHEN and CDR2 SYDVKM. The CDR3 region is CTSCGQIFNQPQHF. The CDR3 region has the DNA TGTACCAGCTGTGGACAGATTTTCAATCAGCCCCAGCATTTT.

This chain uses TRBV18 with TRBJ1-2; 11 positions agree with TRBD1. Germline V gives CDR1 KGHSH, CDR2 LQKENI. CDR3 length equals 16 residues. Trimming at V came to 6 bases and at J to 2 bases, leaving 8 bases not matched to a gene. The CDR3 bases are TGTGCCAGCTCCCTCCCCGGGACAGGGGGAAACTATGGCTACACCTTC. Protein product: CASSLPGTGGNYGYTF.

This chain uses TRBV5-1 with TRBJ2-1, with 8 positions matching TRBD2. Germline CDR1 and CDR2: SGHRS and YFSETQ. This CDR3 is built from 17 residues. J gave up 3 bases and V 0 bases, and 8 bases lay outside the gene matches. CDR3 in amino acids: CASSLVLAGGIYNEQFF. CDR3 nucleotides: TGCGCCAGCAGCTTGGTTCTTGCGGGAGGAATCTACAATGAGCAGTTCTTC. Together with reference TRBV5-1 and TRBJ2-1, the CDR3 gives the full variable domain: KAGVTQTPRYLIKTRGQQVTLSCSPISGHRSVSWYQQTPGQGLQFLFEYFSETQRNKGNFPGRFSGRQFSNSRSEMNVSTLELGDSALYLCASSLVLAGGIYNEQFFGPGTRLTVL.

The chain couples TRBV28 to TRBJ2-5, with D perhaps TRBD1 (6 bases). The tail of the sequence fits TRBJ2-7 better, so the J call may be wrong. The CDR3 has 16 amino acids. Germline V gene lookup returns CDR1 MDHEN and CDR2 SYDVKM. The CDR3 DNA reads TGTGCCAGCAGTTATCTCCTGGACAGTTCCTCCTACGAGCAGTACTTC. Its translation is CASSYLLDSSSYEQYF.

This sequence joins TRBV10-1 and TRBJ2-2, with TRBD1 identical over 7 bases. The germline gives CDR1 WNHNN, CDR2 SYGVQD (reference sequence). The CDR3 covers 12 residues. Trimming at V came to 10 bases and at J to 2 bases, leaving 1 base not matched to a gene. The CDR3 nucleotides are TGCGCCACAGGGGGAAACACCGGGGAGCTGTTTTTT. Translation: CATGGNTGELFF.

The genes are TRBV7-9 and TRBJ2-5; 12 nucleotides agree with TRBD2. The J segment lost 2 bases and the V segment lost 3 bases, leaving 4 bases of the junction unmatched. CDR3 length: 16 residues. From germline, CDR1 is SEHNR and CDR2 FQNEAQ (reference sequence). The CDR3 DNA follows: TGTGCCAGCAGCTTGAGGACTAGCGGGGAACAAGAGACCCAGTACTTC. The encoded protein is CASSLRTSGEQETQYF.

The chain recombines TRBV6-5 with TRBJ1-1, with 10 bases lining up with TRBD1. J lost 4 bases, V lost 6 bases, and 2 bases had no gene match. Germline CDR1 is MNHEY and CDR2 is SVGAGI. The CDR3 totals 13 residues. Here the CDR3 reads CASRRTGGTEAFF. DNA for the CDR3: TGTGCCAGCAGACGGACAGGGGGCACTGAAGCTTTCTTT.

This clone was observed a few times. The CDR3 reads CASSQPRGKPRNYGYTF. The CDR3 DNA is TGCGCCAGCAGTCAACCCCGTGGCAAGCCGCGGAACTATGGCTACACCTTC. The chain employs TRBV23-1 and TRBJ1-2, with D unclear. TRBV23-1 is classed as an ORF, of uncertain function. The V end lost 2 bases, the J end lost 2 bases, and 18 bases lay between the germline ends. The CDR3 covers 17 residues.

The gene calls are TRBV30 and TRBJ1-2; 11 bases agree with TRBD1. This CDR3 is 13 amino acids long. V was pared by 1 base and J by 8 bases, with 3 bases of the junction left unmatched. Germline CDR1 is GTSNPN and CDR2 is SVGIG (reference sequence). CDR3 DNA: TGTGCCTGGAGTGGAGGGACAGGGGGAGGCTACACCTTC. This sequence encodes CAWSGGTGGGYTF.

The chain uses TRBV9 and TRBJ1-4; D ambiguous. Trimming stripped 7 bases from V and 3 bases from J, with 10 bases between. The CDR3 runs to 13 residues. Germline assignment: CDR1 SGDLS and CDR2 YYNGEE. Here the CDR3 DNA reads TGTGCCAGCGGGGTAGGGCCTAATGAAAAACTGTTTTTT. This sequence encodes CASGVGPNEKLFF.

The chain carries TRBV15 and TRBJ2-5; D is ambiguous. Trimming cost V 0 bases and J 5 bases, with 7 bases left between them. The germline V gene encodes CDR1 LNHNV and CDR2 YYDKDF (reference sequence). The CDR3 is 13 residues long. CDR3 amino acids: CATSRDKRETQYF. In DNA, the CDR3 is TGTGCCACCAGCAGAGATAAGCGTGAGACCCAGTACTTC. Full variable domain (outside the CDR3, taken from reference TRBV15 and TRBJ2-5): DAMVIQNPRYQVTQFGKPVTLSCSQTLNHNVMYWYQQKSSQAPKLLFHYYDKDFNNEADTPDNFQSRRPNTSFCFLDIRSPGLGDTAMYLCATSRDKRETQYFGPGTRLLVL.

V gene TRBV5-4 combines with J gene TRBJ2-1; D is perhaps TRBD2 (6 bases). CDR3 length equals 13 residues. The germline V gene has CDR1 SGHNT and CDR2 YYREEE (reference sequence). V shed 4 bases and J shed 9 bases, with 14 bases lying between them. CDR3 region: CASSRQPGSEQFF. The DNA of the CDR3 is TGTGCCAGCAGCCGACAGCCCGGGAGTGAGCAGTTCTTC.

The chain uses TRBV4-1 and TRBJ2-7, with 10 bases matching TRBD2. V dropped 0 bases and J dropped 7; count of bases not matched to a gene: 6. CDR1 and CDR2 from the germline V gene are MGHRA and YSYEKL. The CDR3 loop spans 15 amino acids. In DNA form, the CDR3 reads TGCGCCAGCAGCCAAGAAAGCGGGAGGGCCTCTGAGCAGTACTTC. It encodes CASSQESGRASEQYF.

The chain is built from TRBV1 and TRBJ2-3; no DNA check was done on the table's D call, TRBD2. TRBV1 is classified as a pseudogene. The CDR3 totals 17 residues. This CDR3 is CTSSQDEGRESTDTQYF. DNA of the CDR3: TGCACCAGCAGCCAAGACGAGGGGAGGGAGAGCACAGATACGCAGTATTTT.

CDR3 nucleotides: TGTGCCAGCAGCCGTAGCAATCAGCCCCAGCATTTT. Its protein product is CASSRSNQPQHF. The chain is built from TRBV27 and TRBJ1-5; D gene uncertain. The V end lost 6 bases, the J end lost 0 bases, and 3 bases lay between the germline ends. In germline, CDR1 is MNHEY, CDR2 SMNVEV (reference sequence). The CDR3 has 12 amino acids.

This clone was found once. V is TRBV7-8 and J is TRBJ2-1, with 11 positions matching TRBD2. CDR3 length equals 17 residues. J was trimmed by 8 bases and V by 3 bases; bases with no gene match: 12. Germline CDR1 reads SGHVS; CDR2 reads FQNEAQ. CDR3 nucleotides: TGTGCCAGCAGCTTCACAAGAACTAGCGGGAGAATCCATGAGCAGTTCTTC. Protein sequence: CASSFTRTSGRIHEQFF.